Presented here are 7 T cell receptor beta chains from one specimen sequenced in a study of shared clonotypes between healthy human individuals. The assay was immunoSEQ multiplex PCR, and TCRdb's table has in-frame clones only and misses some. The top ten clones hold 1.2% of a sample with over 1.4 million clones, roughly 96% of them seen once. The sample comprised naive CD4+ T cells sorted from blood. As to subset: CD45RA+ positively selected. These TCRs come from a man aged 30-40 years in good health.

The chain couples TRBV6-6 to TRBJ2-1, with TRBD2 as a possible D gene (6 bases). Germline CDR1 MNHNY, CDR2 SVGAGI (reference sequence). The CDR3 spans 13 residues. V gave up 6 bases and J gave up 6 bases, with 12 bases separating them. The CDR3 region has the DNA TGTGCCAGCAGACGTATTAGCGGCAATGAGCAGTTCTTC. Translated: CASRRISGNEQFF.

V and J are TRBV27 and TRBJ2-5; 9 bases line up with TRBD2. The CDR3 loop spans 15 amino acids. Germline CDR1 and CDR2: MNHEY and SMNVEV (reference sequence). V shed 6 bases and J 4 bases; nucleotides not matched to a gene: 9. In DNA, the CDR3 is TGTGCCAGCAGCGTGGTGGATAGCGGGAGAGAGACCCAGTACTTC. Its protein product is CASSVVDSGRETQYF.

The chain couples TRBV11-2 to TRBJ1-1, with no clear D. V was clipped by 3 bases and J by 0 bases, with 14 bases between them. Germline V CDR1 and CDR2: SGHAT, FQNNGV. CDR3 size: 16 residues. This chain's CDR3 is CASSFRWAGMNTEAFF. As DNA, the CDR3 is TGTGCCAGCAGCTTCCGTTGGGCAGGAATGAACACTGAAGCTTTCTTT. Together with reference TRBV11-2 and TRBJ1-1, the CDR3 gives the full variable domain: EAGVAQSPRYKIIEKRQSVAFWCNPISGHATLYWYQQILGQGPKLLIQFQNNGVVDDSQLPKDRFSAERLKGVDSTLKIQPAKLEDSAVYLCASSFRWAGMNTEAFFGQGTRLTVV.

The chain links TRBV28 to TRBJ1-2; D is undetermined. CDR3 length: 13 residues. Trimming pared 6 bases from V and 4 bases from J, leaving 12 bases between. In germline, CDR1 is MDHEN, CDR2 SYDVKM. CDR3 coding DNA: TGTGCCAGCAGCAGTGCGGACCTCTATGGCTACACCTTC. Protein: CASSSADLYGYTF.

The chain links TRBV28 to TRBJ2-7; 14 nucleotides match TRBD2. The V gene's germline CDR1 is MDHEN and CDR2 SYDVKM. V lost 5 bases and J lost 0; bases outside the gene matches: 6. This CDR3 comprises 17 residues. The CDR3 nucleotides read TGTGCCAGCAGTGCCTGGACTAGCGGGAGGATCTCCTACGAGCAGTACTTC. This gives the protein CASSAWTSGRISYEQYF.

The chain is built from TRBV5-1 and TRBJ2-7, with D unclear. This CDR3 comprises 12 residues. The germline CDR1 and CDR2 sequences are SGHRS and YFSETQ. The ends were cut back, 1 base at V and 5 bases at J, with 7 bases in the middle. The CDR3 here is CASSLSSNEQYF. In DNA form, the CDR3 reads TGCGCCAGCAGCTTGAGTAGTAACGAGCAGTACTTC.

The chain employs TRBV30 and TRBJ1-5; a weak D match, TRBD1 (5 bases). Germline CDR1 is GTSNPN and CDR2 is SVGIG (reference sequence). The ends were cut back, 1 base at V and 4 bases at J, with 17 bases in the middle. The CDR3 is 16 amino acids. As DNA, the CDR3 is TGTGCCTGGAGTGCTTGGGACTTCGATTGGAATCAGCCCCAGCATTTT. It specifies CAWSAWDFDWNQPQHF.